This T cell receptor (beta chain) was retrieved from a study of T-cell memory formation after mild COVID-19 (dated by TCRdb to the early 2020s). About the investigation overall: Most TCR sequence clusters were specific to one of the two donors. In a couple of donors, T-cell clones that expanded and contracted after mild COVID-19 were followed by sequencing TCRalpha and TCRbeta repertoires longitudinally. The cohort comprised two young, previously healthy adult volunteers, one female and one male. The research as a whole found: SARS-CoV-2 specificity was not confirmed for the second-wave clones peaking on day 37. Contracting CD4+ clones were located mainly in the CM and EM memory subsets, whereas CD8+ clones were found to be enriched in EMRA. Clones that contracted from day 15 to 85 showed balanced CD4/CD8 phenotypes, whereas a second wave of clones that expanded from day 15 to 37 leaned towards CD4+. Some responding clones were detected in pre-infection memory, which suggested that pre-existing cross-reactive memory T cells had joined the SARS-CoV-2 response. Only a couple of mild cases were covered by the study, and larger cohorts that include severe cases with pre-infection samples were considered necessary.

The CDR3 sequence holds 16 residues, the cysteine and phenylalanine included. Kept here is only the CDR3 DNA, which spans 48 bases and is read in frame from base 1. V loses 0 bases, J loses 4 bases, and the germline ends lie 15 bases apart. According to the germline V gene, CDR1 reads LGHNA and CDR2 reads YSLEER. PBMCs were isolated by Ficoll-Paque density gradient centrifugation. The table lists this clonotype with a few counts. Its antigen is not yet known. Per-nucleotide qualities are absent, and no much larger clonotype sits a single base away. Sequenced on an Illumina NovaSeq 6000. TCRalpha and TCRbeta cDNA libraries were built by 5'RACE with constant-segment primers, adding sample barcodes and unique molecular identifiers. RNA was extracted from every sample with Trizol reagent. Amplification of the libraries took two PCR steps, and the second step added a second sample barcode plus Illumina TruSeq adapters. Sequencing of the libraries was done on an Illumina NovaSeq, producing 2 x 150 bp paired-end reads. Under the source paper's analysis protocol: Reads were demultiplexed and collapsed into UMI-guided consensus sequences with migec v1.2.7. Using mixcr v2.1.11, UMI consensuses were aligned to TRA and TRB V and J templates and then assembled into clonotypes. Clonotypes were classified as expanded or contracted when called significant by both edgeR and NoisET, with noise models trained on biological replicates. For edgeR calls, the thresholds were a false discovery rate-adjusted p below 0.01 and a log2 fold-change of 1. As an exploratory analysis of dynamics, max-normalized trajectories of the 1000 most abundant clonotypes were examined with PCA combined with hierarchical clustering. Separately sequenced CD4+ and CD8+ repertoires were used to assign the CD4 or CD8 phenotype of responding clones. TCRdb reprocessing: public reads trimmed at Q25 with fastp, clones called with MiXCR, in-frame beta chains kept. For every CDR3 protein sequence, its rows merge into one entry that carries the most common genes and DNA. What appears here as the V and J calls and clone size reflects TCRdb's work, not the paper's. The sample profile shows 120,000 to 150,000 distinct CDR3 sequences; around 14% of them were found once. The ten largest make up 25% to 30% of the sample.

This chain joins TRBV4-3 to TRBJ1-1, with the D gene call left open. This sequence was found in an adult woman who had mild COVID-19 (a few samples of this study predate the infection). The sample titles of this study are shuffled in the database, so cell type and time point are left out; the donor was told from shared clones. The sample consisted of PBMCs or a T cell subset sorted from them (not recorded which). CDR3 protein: CASSQEVRGSRTEAFF. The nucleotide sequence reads TGCGCCAGCAGCCAAGAAGTTCGAGGTTCACGCACTGAAGCTTTCTTT.